This paragraph reports one T cell receptor (beta chain). The antigen is undetermined. This sample is part of a study of radiation and T cells in renal cell carcinoma. Notes on the study in general: Top tumor clonotypes rose in blood 2 weeks post-radiation, then contracted. Baseline intratumoral clonotype presence is unknown without pretreatment biopsies. In nephrectomy-only tumors, top 100 clonotypes averaged approximately 40%, versus 54% irradiated.

Germline V gene sequence: CDR1 MNHEY, CDR2 SMNVEV (reference sequence). This CDR3 has 14 amino acids. The V and J ends lost 4 bases and 7 bases, in that order; junction bases with no gene match: 8. Sequenced by immunoSEQ multiplex PCR; TCRdb stores in-frame clones only, minus some. The table lists about 15,000 clones, 64% of them singletons. Treatment defined: 15 Gy SBRT to primary tumor, nephrectomy 4 weeks later. Nephrectomy followed 15 Gy stereotactic body radiation by 4 weeks. This material consisted of tumor tissue, taken from a patient whose treatment included radiotherapy and nephrectomy. The V and J genes are TRBV27 and TRBJ2-7; 9 positions match TRBD2. The source of this sequence is a woman aged 70 to 79 with renal cell carcinoma. CDR3 nucleotides: TGTGCCAGCAGTTCCACTAGCGGGCTCTGGGAGCAGTACTTC. The encoded protein is CASSSTSGLWEQYF.